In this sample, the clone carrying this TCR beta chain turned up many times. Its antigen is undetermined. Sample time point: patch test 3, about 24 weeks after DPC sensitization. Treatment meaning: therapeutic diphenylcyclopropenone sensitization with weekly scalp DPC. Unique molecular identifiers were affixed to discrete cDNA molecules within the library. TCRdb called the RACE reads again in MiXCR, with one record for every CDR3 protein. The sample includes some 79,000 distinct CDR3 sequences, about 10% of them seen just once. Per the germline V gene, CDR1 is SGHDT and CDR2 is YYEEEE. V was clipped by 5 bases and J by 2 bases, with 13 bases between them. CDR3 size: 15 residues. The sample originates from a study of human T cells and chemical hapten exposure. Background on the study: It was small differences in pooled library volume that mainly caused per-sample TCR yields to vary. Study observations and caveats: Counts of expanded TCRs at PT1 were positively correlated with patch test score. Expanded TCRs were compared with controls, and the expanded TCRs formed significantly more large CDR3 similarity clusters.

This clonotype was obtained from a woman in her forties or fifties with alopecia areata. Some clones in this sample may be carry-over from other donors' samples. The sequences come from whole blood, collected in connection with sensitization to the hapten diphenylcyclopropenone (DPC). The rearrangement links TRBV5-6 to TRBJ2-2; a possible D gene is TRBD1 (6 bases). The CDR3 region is CASRAGTINTGELFF. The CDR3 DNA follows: TGTGCCAGCAGGGCCGGGACAATAAACACCGGGGAGCTGTTTTTT.